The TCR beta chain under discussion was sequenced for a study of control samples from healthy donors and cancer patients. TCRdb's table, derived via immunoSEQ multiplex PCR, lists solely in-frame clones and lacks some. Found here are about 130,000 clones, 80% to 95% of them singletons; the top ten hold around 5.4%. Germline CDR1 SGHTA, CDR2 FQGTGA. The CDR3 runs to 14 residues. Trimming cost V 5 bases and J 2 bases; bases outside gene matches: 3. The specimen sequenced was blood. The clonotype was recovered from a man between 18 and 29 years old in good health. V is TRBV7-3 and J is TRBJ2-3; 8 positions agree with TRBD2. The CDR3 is CASSQLADTDTQYF. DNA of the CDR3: TGTGCCAGCAGCCAACTAGCGGACACAGATACGCAGTATTTT. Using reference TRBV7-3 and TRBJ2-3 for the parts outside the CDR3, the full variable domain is GAGVSQTPSNKVTEKGKYVELRCDPISGHTALYWYRQSLGQGPEFLIYFQGTGAADDSGLPNDRFFAVRPEGSVSTLKIQRTERGDSAVYLCASSQLADTDTQYFGPGTRLTVL.